This T cell receptor (beta chain) was profiled in a study of cytomegalovirus exposure and HLA in healthy donors. This PCR relied on a set of 60 Vbeta primers and 13 Jbeta primers. Here immunoSEQ multiplex PCR was the method, and the copy in TCRdb shows in-frame clones only, minus some. The sample consists of around 230,000 clones, more than 70% of them appearing once. Trimming took 3 bases from V and 8 from J; bases not matched to a gene: 15. This CDR3 is 17 amino acids long. Germline V gene sequence: CDR1 SGDLS, CDR2 YYNGEE. This receptor was obtained from a boy younger than 18 in good health and CMV-seronegative. V usage is TRBV9 and J usage is TRBJ2-1; 9 bases are a match to TRBD2. The material sequenced was PBMCs. This CDR3 is CASSGGVWASGIDEQFF. CDR3 DNA: TGTGCCAGCAGCGGGGGGGTGTGGGCTAGCGGGATCGATGAGCAGTTCTTC.